A single sample is the source of the 9 T cell receptor beta chains below, sequenced in a study of control samples from healthy donors and cancer patients. The protocol was immunoSEQ multiplex PCR, while the TCRdb copy is restricted to in-frame clones and leaves out a portion. The sample shows around 110,000 clones, 88% of them seen only once. Input material: blood. The origin of the receptors is a woman between 65 and 79 years old in good health.

This clone was seen only a few times. This rearrangement joins TRBV7-9 to TRBJ2-1; D not resolved. This CDR3 has 14 residues. CDR1 and CDR2 from the germline V gene are SEHNR and FQNEAQ (reference sequence). The V and J ends lost 5 bases and 8 bases respectively, with 16 bases between them. In DNA form, the CDR3 reads TGTGCCAGCAGCCGAGGACCAGCACGCGATGAGCAGTTCTTC. Its protein product is CASSRGPARDEQFF.

The rearrangement uses TRBV5-1 and TRBJ1-1; D is unclear. V was pared by 2 bases and J by 2 bases, with 7 bases between. Germline values: CDR1 SGHRS, CDR2 YFSETQ. The CDR3 totals 13 residues. CDR3 in DNA: TGCGCCAGCAGCTTACGTATAAACACTGAAGCTTTCTTT. Translating it yields CASSLRINTEAFF.

This chain uses TRBV19 with TRBJ2-5; the match to TRBD1 covers 8 bases. The V gene's germline CDR1 is LNHDA and CDR2 SQIVND (reference sequence). Trimming took 6 bases from V and 5 from J; bases not matched to a gene: 5. This CDR3 comprises 13 residues. CDR3 in amino acids: CASRPGGAETQYF. For the CDR3, the DNA is TGTGCCAGTAGGCCAGGGGGCGCGGAGACCCAGTACTTC.

This chain connects TRBV7-9 to TRBJ2-1; 10 bases fit TRBD1. The J segment lost 9 bases and the V segment lost 3 bases, leaving 8 bases of the junction unmatched. In germline, CDR1 is SEHNR, CDR2 FQNEAQ (reference sequence). The CDR3 totals 15 residues. The CDR3 sequence: CASSLGQGISGEQFF. Written as DNA, the CDR3 is TGTGCCAGCAGCTTGGGACAGGGGATTAGTGGTGAGCAGTTCTTC.

This clone has a single count. V is TRBV3-1 (or the pseudogene TRBV3-2) and J is TRBJ1-2; no reliable D call. V lost 2 bases, J lost 0 bases, and 10 bases lay in between. The germline V gene has CDR1 LGHDT and CDR2 YNNKEL (reference sequence). This CDR3 is 15 amino acids long. Here the CDR3 DNA reads TGTGCCAGCAGCCAACTTTCCACATCTAACTATGGCTACACCTTC. Translating it yields CASSQLSTSNYGYTF.

This chain joins TRBV10-1 and TRBJ2-3, with 7 positions matching TRBD1. CDR1 and CDR2 (germline): WNHNN, SYGVQD (reference sequence). V shed 5 bases, J shed 6 bases, and the junction held 8 bases outside the gene matches. The CDR3 spans 14 residues. The CDR3 DNA follows: TGCGCCAGCAGTCTTCACAGGGGCTCGGATACGCAGTATTTT. Amino acid sequence: CASSLHRGSDTQYF.

This clone appeared a few times. This chain links TRBV5-4 with TRBJ2-1; 8 bases are shared with TRBD1. Germline CDR1 is SGHNT and CDR2 is YYREEE (reference sequence). The CDR3 is 16 residues long. V shed 3 bases and J 8 bases; nucleotides not matched to a gene: 13. This chain's CDR3 is CASSSRTGKARYEQFF. In nucleotides, the CDR3 is TGTGCCAGCAGCTCACGGACAGGGAAGGCAAGGTATGAGCAGTTCTTC.

V is TRBV4-1 and J is TRBJ2-5; 13 nucleotides align to TRBD2. The germline V gene has CDR1 MGHRA and CDR2 YSYEKL. The ends lost 8 bases at V and 5 bases at J; junction bases unmatched: 11. This CDR3 is 16 amino acids long. Written as DNA, the CDR3 is TGCGCCAGCGGACTAGCGGGGGACCGGGGACAGGAGACCCAGTACTTC. Translating gives CASGLAGDRGQETQYF.

This clone was observed a few times. CDR3 sequence reads: CASSQAGVNNSPLHF. The CDR3 DNA sequence: TGTGCCAGCTCCCAAGCAGGGGTAAATAATTCACCCCTCCACTTT. This chain connects TRBV18 to TRBJ1-6, with TRBD1 as a possible D gene (6 bases). Germline CDR1 is KGHSH and CDR2 is LQKENI. Trimming removed 6 bases from V and 5 bases from J, with 14 bases in between. The length of the CDR3 is 15 residues.